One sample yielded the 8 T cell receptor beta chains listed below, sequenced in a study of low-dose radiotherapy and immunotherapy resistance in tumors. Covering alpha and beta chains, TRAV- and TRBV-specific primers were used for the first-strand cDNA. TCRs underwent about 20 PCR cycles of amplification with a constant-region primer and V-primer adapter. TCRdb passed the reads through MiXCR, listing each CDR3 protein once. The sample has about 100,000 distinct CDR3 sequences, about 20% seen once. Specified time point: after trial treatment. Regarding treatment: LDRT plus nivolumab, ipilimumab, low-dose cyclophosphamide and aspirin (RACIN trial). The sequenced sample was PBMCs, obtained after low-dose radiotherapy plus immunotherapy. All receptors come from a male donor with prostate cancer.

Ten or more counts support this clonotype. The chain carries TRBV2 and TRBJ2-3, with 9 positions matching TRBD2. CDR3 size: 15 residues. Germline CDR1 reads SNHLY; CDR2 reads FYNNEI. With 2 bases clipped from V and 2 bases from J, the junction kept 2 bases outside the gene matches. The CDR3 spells CASSELAGSTDTQYF. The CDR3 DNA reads TGTGCCAGCAGTGAACTAGCGGGGTCCACAGATACGCAGTATTTT.

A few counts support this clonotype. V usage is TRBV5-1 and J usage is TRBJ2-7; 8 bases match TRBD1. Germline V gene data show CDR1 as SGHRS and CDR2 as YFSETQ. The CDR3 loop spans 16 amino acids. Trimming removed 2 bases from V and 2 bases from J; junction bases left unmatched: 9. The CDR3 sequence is CASSFGPGTGPYEQYF. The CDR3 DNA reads TGCGCCAGCAGCTTTGGGCCCGGGACAGGACCCTACGAGCAGTACTTC.

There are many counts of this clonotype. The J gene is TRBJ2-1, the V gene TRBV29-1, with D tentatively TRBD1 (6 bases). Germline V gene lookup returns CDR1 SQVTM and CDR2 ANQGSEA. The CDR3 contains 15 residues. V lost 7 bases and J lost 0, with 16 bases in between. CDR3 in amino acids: CSARRQARSYNEQFF. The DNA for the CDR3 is TGCAGCGCACGTCGACAGGCACGCTCCTACAATGAGCAGTTCTTC.

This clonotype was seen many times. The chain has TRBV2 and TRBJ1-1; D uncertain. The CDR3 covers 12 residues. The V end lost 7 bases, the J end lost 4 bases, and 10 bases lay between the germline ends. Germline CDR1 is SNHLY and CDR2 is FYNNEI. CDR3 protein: CASTEVGTEAFF. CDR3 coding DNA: TGTGCCAGCACCGAAGTTGGCACTGAAGCTTTCTTT.

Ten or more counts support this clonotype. CDR3 bases: TGTGCCAGCAGCCGATGGGGCGGGGAGCTGTTTTTT. Residues: CASSRWGGELFF. V and J are TRBV5-4 and TRBJ2-2, with D hard to call. CDR3 size: 12 residues. V dropped 4 bases and J dropped 7 bases, with 8 bases sitting between them. Germline assignment: CDR1 SGHNT and CDR2 YYREEE (reference sequence).

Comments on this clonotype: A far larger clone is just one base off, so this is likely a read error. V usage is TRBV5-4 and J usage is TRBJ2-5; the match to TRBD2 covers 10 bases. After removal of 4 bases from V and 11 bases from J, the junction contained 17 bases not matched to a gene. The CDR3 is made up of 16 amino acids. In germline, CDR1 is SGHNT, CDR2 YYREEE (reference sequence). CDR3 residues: CASSQSWLAGDNEQYF. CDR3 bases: TGTGCCAGCAGCCAGTCTTGGCTAGCGGGGGACAATGAGCAGTACTTC.

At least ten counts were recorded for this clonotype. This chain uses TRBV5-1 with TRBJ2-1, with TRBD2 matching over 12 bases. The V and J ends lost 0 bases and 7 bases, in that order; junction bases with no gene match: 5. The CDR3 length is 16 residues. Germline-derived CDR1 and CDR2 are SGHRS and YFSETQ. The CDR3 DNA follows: TGCGCCAGCAGCTTGGAAGCGCTAGCGGGGGGGAATGAGCAGTTCTTC. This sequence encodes CASSLEALAGGNEQFF.

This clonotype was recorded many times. Here the CDR3 reads CASSYYGGGSNEQFF. The CDR3 nucleotides read TGTGCCAGCAGCTACTACGGGGGGGGTAGTAATGAGCAGTTCTTC. V gene TRBV11-3 combines with J gene TRBJ2-1; TRBD2 agrees at 8 bases. The CDR3 is 15 amino acids. Germline-derived CDR1 and CDR2 are SGHNT and YENEEA. The V segment lost 4 bases and the J segment 7 bases; nucleotides outside the gene matches: 9. Supplemented by reference TRBV11-3 and TRBJ2-1, the full variable domain reads EAGVVQSPRYKIIEKKQPVAFWCNPISGHNTLYWYLQNLGQGPELLIRYENEEAVDDSQLPKDRFSAERLKGVDSTLKIQPAELGDSAVYLCASSYYGGGSNEQFFGPGTRLTVL.